Listed below are T cell receptor beta chains from one sample, sequenced in a study of blood T cell repertoires in COVID-19. The table came from immunoSEQ multiplex PCR; TCRdb's copy has only in-frame clones and leaves some out. Of around 270,000 clones listed, roughly 89% are singletons. Specimen: peripheral blood. The receptors shown here come from a woman aged 40 to 49 who had recovered from COVID-19. Each CDR3 is given with its conserved first and last residue. Each record gives: CDR3 DNA, CDR3 protein, J gene, D gene, clone size, V gene. The D gene is left open where the match is weak. The size of a clone is reported for some rows only, either as once, few or many, or as a class for expanded clones.

DNA: TGCGCCAGCAGCTTACAGGGCAGTTTGGACAATGAGCAGTTCTTC
CDR3: CASSLQGSLDNEQFF
J: TRBJ2-1
D: .
size: .
V: TRBV5-1

DNA: TGTGCCAGCAGTTTTGGGCTCGGTGGGAACACTGAAGCTTTCTTT
CDR3: CASSFGLGGNTEAFF
J: TRBJ1-1
D: .
size: .
V: TRBV27

DNA: TGTGCCAGCAGCCTTGGGGGGAGCTCCTACGAGCAGTACTTC
CDR3: CASSLGGSSYEQYF
J: TRBJ2-7
D: .
size: .
V: TRBV5-6

DNA: TGCGCCAGCAGCCAGGGCGGGTCGCTGTCCTACAATGAGCAGTTCTTC
CDR3: CASSQGGSLSYNEQFF
J: TRBJ2-1
D: .
size: .
V: TRBV4-1

DNA: TGTGCCAGTCGGAGACAACTAGAGGGGGACTATGGCTACACCTTC
CDR3: CASRRQLEGDYGYTF
J: TRBJ1-2
D: .
size: few
V: TRBV19

DNA: TGTGCCAGCAGCTTAGGAGGCGGGACAGGGAATGAAAAACTGTTTTTT
CDR3: CASSLGGGTGNEKLFF
J: TRBJ1-4
D: TRBD1
size: .
V: TRBV7-9

DNA: TGCGCCAGCAGCCTTGAAAGACAAACCAACGTCCTGACTTTC
CDR3: CASSLERQTNVLTF
J: TRBJ2-6
D: .
size: .
V: TRBV4-1

DNA: TGTGCCAGCAGTGAAATTTTAGGGACACAGAACACTGAAGCTTTCTTT
CDR3: CASSEILGTQNTEAFF
J: TRBJ1-1
D: .
size: .
V: TRBV6-1

DNA: TGTGCCAGCACTAACGGAGGGTTGCAGTACTTC
CDR3: CASTNGGLQYF
J: TRBJ2-7
D: .
size: .
V: TRBV6-5

DNA: TGTGCCAGCAACCCAGTCGGGACTAGCCGAATGGTCTTC
CDR3: CASNPVGTSRMVF
J: TRBJ2-1
D: TRBD2
size: .
V: TRBV7-2

DNA: TGCGCCAGCAGCCGGCGGCGACTGACAGGGGGCGCCGGCACCGGGGAGCTGTTTTTT
CDR3: CASSRRRLTGGAGTGELFF
J: TRBJ2-2
D: TRBD1
size: .
V: TRBV4-1

DNA: TGCAGTGCTATTAGCGGCCGTGGCTACACCTTC
CDR3: CSAISGRGYTF
J: TRBJ1-2
D: .
size: .
V: TRBV20-1

DNA: TGTGCCAGCAGCTTAGTGGGGGGGGTCACCAACAATGAGCAGTTCTTC
CDR3: CASSLVGGVTNNEQFF
J: TRBJ2-1
D: TRBD2
size: .
V: TRBV11-2

DNA: TGTGCCAGCAGTCCGGGACAGATATACACTGAAGCTTTCTTT
CDR3: CASSPGQIYTEAFF
J: TRBJ1-1
D: TRBD1
size: .
V: TRBV28

DNA: TGTGCCAGCAGCTCCCAACGGTCTGATAACGTCCTGACTTTC
CDR3: CASSSQRSDNVLTF
J: TRBJ2-6
D: .
size: .
V: TRBV7-6

DNA: TGTGCCACTAGGAGGATAGCGGGAGAGACCCAGTACTTC
CDR3: CATRRIAGETQYF
J: TRBJ2-5
D: TRBD2
size: .
V: TRBV19

DNA: TGTGCCAGCAGTTTATCTGGGGACAGAGGAGAGACCCAGTACTTC
CDR3: CASSLSGDRGETQYF
J: TRBJ2-5
D: TRBD1
size: .
V: TRBV27

DNA: TGTGCCAGCAGCAAGCGTGGTTCCGGGGCCAACGTCCTGACTTTC
CDR3: CASSKRGSGANVLTF
J: TRBJ2-6
D: .
size: .
V: TRBV6-5

DNA: TGCGCCAGCAGCTTGGGCTCAGTCCGAAGCTATGGCTACACCTTC
CDR3: CASSLGSVRSYGYTF
J: TRBJ1-2
D: .
size: .
V: TRBV5-1

DNA: TGTGCCAGCAGCCTTACAGGGTCCAGGTCACCCCTCCACTTT
CDR3: CASSLTGSRSPLHF
J: TRBJ1-6
D: .
size: few
V: TRBV5-5

DNA: TGTGCCAGCAGCTTAGGGCCAGAAGAGACCCAGTACTTC
CDR3: CASSLGPEETQYF
J: TRBJ2-5
D: .
size: .
V: TRBV7-2

DNA: TGTGCCAGCAGCTTGGGCATTAACTATGGCTACACCTTC
CDR3: CASSLGINYGYTF
J: TRBJ1-2
D: .
size: .
V: TRBV11-3

DNA: TGTGCCAGCAGCTTTGTGACTAGCGGAGACAGCACAGATACGCAGTATTTT
CDR3: CASSFVTSGDSTDTQYF
J: TRBJ2-3
D: TRBD2
size: few
V: TRBV7-2

DNA: TGTGCCAGCTCCAAACAGGGGATGAACACTGAAGCTTTCTTT
CDR3: CASSKQGMNTEAFF
J: TRBJ1-1
D: TRBD1
size: .
V: TRBV18

DNA: TGCGCCAGCAGCCCCACCGGGACAGGGGGCTCTAACTATGGCTACACCTTC
CDR3: CASSPTGTGGSNYGYTF
J: TRBJ1-2
D: TRBD1
size: .
V: TRBV5-1

DNA: TGTGCCAGCAGCTTATTTTTGCGGGGTTCCTACGAGCAGTACTTC
CDR3: CASSLFLRGSYEQYF
J: TRBJ2-7
D: .
size: .
V: TRBV7-9

DNA: TGTGCCAGCTCACCCAGTTCAGCTAACTATGGCTACACCTTC
CDR3: CASSPSSANYGYTF
J: TRBJ1-2
D: .
size: .
V: TRBV18

DNA: TGTGCCAGCAGTGATCAGGGACAGGTTCCCCGGGAGCAGTACTTC
CDR3: CASSDQGQVPREQYF
J: TRBJ2-7
D: TRBD1
size: .
V: TRBV6-1

DNA: TGTGCCAGCTCATCTAGGGACAGGGCGGTCTATGGCTACACCTTC
CDR3: CASSSRDRAVYGYTF
J: TRBJ1-2
D: TRBD1
size: .
V: TRBV18

DNA: TGCGCCAGCAGCTTGGGTGACAGGCATTATGGCTACACCTTC
CDR3: CASSLGDRHYGYTF
J: TRBJ1-2
D: .
size: .
V: TRBV5-1

DNA: TGTGCCAGCAGCCTAGGGGGGGGCCGAGCTAACTATGGCTACACCTTC
CDR3: CASSLGGGRANYGYTF
J: TRBJ1-2
D: .
size: once
V: TRBV11-2

DNA: TGTGCCAGCAGGGGACAGGGGGCTGGCACTGAAGCTTTCTTT
CDR3: CASRGQGAGTEAFF
J: TRBJ1-1
D: TRBD1
size: .
V: TRBV2

DNA: TGTGCCAGCAGTGGGATCGGCAGGGGGATGAGGAATACGCAGTATTTT
CDR3: CASSGIGRGMRNTQYF
J: TRBJ2-3
D: TRBD1
size: .
V: TRBV6-1

DNA: TGTGCCAGCCGACGACAGGAGTTAAATCAGCCCCAGCATTTT
CDR3: CASRRQELNQPQHF
J: TRBJ1-5
D: .
size: few
V: TRBV6-5

DNA: TGTGCCAGTAGGAGACAGGGTCCGAAGAACACCGGGGAGCTGTTTTTT
CDR3: CASRRQGPKNTGELFF
J: TRBJ2-2
D: TRBD1
size: .
V: TRBV19